This T cell receptor beta chain stems from a study of cytomegalovirus exposure and HLA in healthy donors (dated by TCRdb to about 2017). At the level of the whole study: An earlier analysis of 587 of the donors reported about 300 Gb of sequence data and 95 million to 120 million unique TCR beta sequences obtained from around 170 million T cells. An early release covering over 500 HLA-typed donors comprised approximately 290 gigabases of sequencing data and around 80 million unique TCR sequences. The genetic ancestry cluster associated with self-reported Caucasian donors included roughly four fifths of the roughly 400 genotyped donors. The study was designed to test whether signatures of past pathogen exposure could be identified by cataloging public T cell receptors. Using immunosequencing, the study profiled T cell repertoires from about 650 subjects and related those repertoires to cytomegalovirus serostatus. Besides the first cohort of approximately 710 subjects, a separate validation cohort made up of 120 different subjects was used. To predict cytomegalovirus infection status, the study combined high-throughput TCR immunosequencing, statistical association of individual TCRs with disease status, and machine learning. A later analysis re-examined previously published TCR beta repertoires from several hundred donors and added high-resolution HLA genotyping to investigate patterns of TCR occurrence. The later analysis used no new phenotypic data to find candidate immune exposures, relying instead on TCR beta sequences and their occurrence across donors. An earlier analysis of about 600 of the donors used high-throughput TCR beta sequencing to judge whether each TCR beta V gene segment behaved as functional or pseudogenic. Donor age, sex, ethnicity and CMV serostatus were collected together with the repertoire data. Genome-wide SNP genotypes for about 65% of the roughly 670 donors were used in a later genetic analysis, which treated that subset as a discovery cohort. Every repertoire in the discovery cohort had been generated on one and the same sequencing platform. HLA typing included class I and class II loci at four-digit resolution. Typing coverage varied by locus: roughly 620-640 donors for A, B, C, DRB1 and DQB1; roughly 500 for DQA1; around 570 for DPA1; more than 450 for DPB1. Roughly 5 DR-DQ haplotypes were treated as single units for association and clustering because of strong linkage in the cohort. Across 398 genotyped donors of the cohort, an average of roughly 250,000 unique TCR beta nucleotide sequences per donor were sequenced, and roughly 20% of those sequences were non-productive.

Findings and caveats that apply to the study as a whole: In the study, 150 to 200 TCR beta chains were listed as associated with cytomegalovirus. For the cohort, immune exposure information was limited to CMV serostatus. Because counts were too low, seventeen rarely observed V segments, including chromosome 9 orphons, were excluded from the earlier analysis of several hundred of the donors. A further reported finding was that TCR beta sequences accurately predicted the HLA-A and HLA-B alleles for most subjects in the first cohort. Several of the top co-occurrence clusters appeared to be linked to parvovirus B19, influenza, CMV and Epstein-Barr virus, according to a later analysis. The classifier was reported to diagnose cytomegalovirus status with high specificity and sensitivity in both the original cohort and the validation cohort. Most TCR sequences were seen in very few donors, while some public TCRs were found in many individuals. Strong co-occurrence of HLA alleles, especially DR and DQ, made assigning TCR associations to individual alleles difficult. An association between a missense DCLRE1C variant and V-gene and J-gene trimming of TCR beta chains was found in a later genetic analysis and replicated in an independent cohort. In a later genetic analysis, fewer N-insertions in productive TCRs were reported among donors in an Asian-associated ancestry cluster than the roughly 670-donor mean. HLA typing was unavailable for some donors at each locus, so association tests used only the typed subset. Most CMV-associated TCR beta chains appeared to be HLA-restricted in a later analysis, and the HLA associations seemed to be driven largely by CMV exposure. In vitro tests confirmed that a few of the cytomegalovirus-associated TCR beta chains recognize cytomegalovirus antigens. According to a later analysis, TCR association rates differed among HLA loci, with DRB1 alleles showing the most associated TCRs and HLA-C alleles showing the fewest. The sequencing pipeline was judged likely to have produced a cluster of highly shared sequence variants as a technical artifact. In an earlier analysis of 587 of the donors, most TCR beta V segments appeared in productive rearrangements about 87% or about 30% of the time, broadly matching IMGT annotations. In a later analysis, HLA-associated TCR beta chains showed more clonal expansion and lower generation probabilities than non-associated chains that were equally common. The 87-base-pair reads could not distinguish some IMGT-functional V segments, including TRBV6-2 and TRBV6-3, so those segments were excluded. Linkage disequilibrium might explain the correlated functional status among segregating V segments, but an unknown experimental factor could not be ruled out. In a later analysis, some 18,000 TCR beta sequences were associated with specific HLA alleles at a false discovery rate of 0.05. Only TCR beta chains were sequenced in this cohort, and the absence of alpha or paired-chain data limited detectable features. Roughly uniform sequencing depth across donors was assumed in presence/absence analyses, although this assumption may not hold. The authors suggested that the approach could potentially be generalized to other disease states and immunological phenotypes.

This clone was recorded a few times. Its antigen remains undetermined. The junction and the germline gene differ at one end; a read error may be behind it. In total, 630 or so healthy bone marrow donors made up the cohort. All cohort members were sampled while nominally healthy, although unrecorded immune exposures were likely present. The donor tested CMV seronegative, placing the donor among the 350 to 400 seronegative members of the cohort. Every donor gave a peripheral blood sample, and the peripheral blood mononuclear cells from that sample were used for TCR beta sequencing. The Qiagen DNeasy Blood Extraction Kit was used to extract genomic DNA from the blood cell samples. Including the terminal cysteine and phenylalanine, the CDR3 comprises 18 residues. Only the CDR3 DNA stays, 54 bases, in frame from base 1. CDR1 and CDR2 (SEHNR, FQNEAQ) derive from the germline V gene (reference sequence). Libraries were prepared through the immunoSEQ multiplex PCR assay. For the multiplex PCR, a mixture combining 60 forward primers for TCR Vbeta segments and 13 reverse primers for TCR Jbeta segments was used. Amplification of the CDR3 region of rearranged TCR beta genes was performed with a multiplex PCR assay on genomic DNA. The Illumina HiSeq System was used to sequence the amplified TCR beta libraries as 87-base-pair reads. As for the authors' bioinformatics: A later analysis counted about 82 million unique TCR beta chains across the approximately 700 repertoires, and some 11 million of these chains were shared by at least two donors. Raw reads were error-corrected and collapsed into unique sequences with a nearest-neighbor algorithm that merged closely related sequences to remove PCR and sequencing errors. To assign V, D and J gene segments, CDR3 sequences were aligned to IMGT reference sequences. For a sequence to be retained, at least a six-nucleotide match to both a V gene segment and a J gene segment was required. Rearrangements were called productive when the CDR3 lacked stop codons and stayed in frame with V and J; all others were non-productive. CDR3 was defined by IMGT convention, running from the second conserved V-encoded cysteine to the conserved J-encoded phenylalanine. The earlier analysis of 587 of the donors excluded any sequence lacking an unambiguous match to a single V gene segment. An earlier analysis of over 450 of the donors classified V segments as functional when productive rearrangements were above 56.7% and as segregating when the standard deviation between donors was above 5%. A statistical classification framework was built for diagnosing cytomegalovirus status from the catalog of TCR beta chain sequences. In a later analysis, V and J genes were assigned by comparing TCR nucleotide sequences against IMGT/GENE-DB human TR gene sequences. In a later analysis, CDR3 sequences and most-parsimonious VDJ recombination scenarios were assigned using the TCRdist pipeline. In a later analysis, each TCR beta chain was defined by its CDR3 amino acid sequence together with its V-gene family, and reads lacking a unique V-gene family were excluded. As a way to deal with suspected cross-contamination and a sequencing artifact, a later analysis dropped roughly 620 nucleotide sequences that were highly shared and had low generation probability. A later analysis calculated a clonal expansion index for each public chain from normalized within-repertoire ranks of inferred template counts. In a later analysis, generation probabilities were computed using a VDJ recombination model fitted to out-of-frame rearrangements, and the results were checked against IGoR. Hypergeometric tests were used in a later analysis to score TCR-TCR, TCR-HLA and TCR-CMV co-occurrence, with a repertoire-size bias correction applied to the TCR pairs. False discovery rates were estimated in a later analysis by permuting HLA or CMV assignments 20 times. A later analysis grouped co-occurring TCRs with DBSCAN, adding TCRdist sequence similarity when clustering within HLA-allele-positive subsets. Repertoires with fewer than 30,000 or more than 120,000 public chains, plus five repertoires with anomalous nucleotide sharing, were excluded from co-occurrence clustering. TCRdb limited this immuneACCESS table to in-frame rearrangements with V and J called. A share of clones is missing; checked studies link under half to unresolved V genes, and the rest is unexplained. The DNA was the basis for D and trimming; V, J and clone size are from that table. This sample holds 200,000 or so clones; roughly 79% were observed only once. The ten largest account for around 1.8% of the sample.

The chain joins TRBV7-9 to TRBJ1-5, and 7 junctional nucleotides match TRBD1. Sequencing was done on a sample of PBMCs. The receptor's source is a man younger than 30 in good health and CMV-seronegative. CDR3 sequence: CSSSLRSRGGEIDQPQHF. The DNA sequence is TGTTCCAGCAGCTTAAGGTCTCGAGGGGGCGAAATAGATCAGCCCCAGCATTTT.